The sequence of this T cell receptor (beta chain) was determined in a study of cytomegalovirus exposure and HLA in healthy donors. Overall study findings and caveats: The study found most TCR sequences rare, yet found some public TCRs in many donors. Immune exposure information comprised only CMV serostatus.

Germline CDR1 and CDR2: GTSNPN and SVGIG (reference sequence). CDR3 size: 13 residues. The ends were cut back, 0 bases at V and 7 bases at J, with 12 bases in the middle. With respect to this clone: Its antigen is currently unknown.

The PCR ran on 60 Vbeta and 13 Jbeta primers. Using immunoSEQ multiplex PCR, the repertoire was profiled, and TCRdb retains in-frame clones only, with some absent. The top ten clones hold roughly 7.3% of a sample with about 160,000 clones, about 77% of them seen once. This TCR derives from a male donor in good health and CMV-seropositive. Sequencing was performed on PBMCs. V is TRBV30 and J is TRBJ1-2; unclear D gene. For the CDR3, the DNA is TGTGCCTGGAGTGTGAGAAAAACTGGTGGCTACACCTTC. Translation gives CAWSVRKTGGYTF.